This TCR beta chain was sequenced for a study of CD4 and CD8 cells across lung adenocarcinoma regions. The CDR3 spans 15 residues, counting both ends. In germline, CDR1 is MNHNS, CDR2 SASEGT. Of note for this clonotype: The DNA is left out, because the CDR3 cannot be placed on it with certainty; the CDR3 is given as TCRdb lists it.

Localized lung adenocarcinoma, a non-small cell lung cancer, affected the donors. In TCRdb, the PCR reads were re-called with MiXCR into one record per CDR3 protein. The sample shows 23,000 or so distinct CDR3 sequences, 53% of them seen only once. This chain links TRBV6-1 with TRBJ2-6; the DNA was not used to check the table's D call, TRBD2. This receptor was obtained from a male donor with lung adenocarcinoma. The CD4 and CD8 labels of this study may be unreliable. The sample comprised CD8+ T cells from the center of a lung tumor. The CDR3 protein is CASGLVASGAYELSF.